One sample yielded the 5 T cell receptor beta chains listed below, sequenced in a study of cytomegalovirus exposure and HLA in healthy donors. The PCR had 60 Vbeta and 13 Jbeta primers. Repertoires were generated with immunoSEQ multiplex PCR, while TCRdb's copy carries only in-frame clones and drops some. The sample holds around 120,000 clones; 55% to 75% are singletons and the top ten take roughly 1.6%. The sample was PBMCs. The source is a man in his thirties or forties in good health and CMV-seropositive.

The CDR3 loop is CASSQDPGLAVLGEQFF. CDR3 in DNA: TGTGCCAGCAGCCAAGATCCGGGACTAGCGGTTCTCGGTGAGCAGTTCTTC. The gene calls are TRBV14 and TRBJ2-1, with 11 bases lining up with TRBD2. Germline CDR1 SGHDN, CDR2 FVKESK. J was trimmed by 9 bases and V by 0 bases; bases with no gene match: 10. CDR3 length: 17 residues.

The chain uses TRBV4-1 and TRBJ2-7; no firm D call. The germline V and J ends were trimmed by 1 base and 7 bases, with 20 bases remaining between them. The CDR3 is 16 residues long. Germline V gene lookup returns CDR1 MGHRA and CDR2 YSYEKL. The CDR3 is CASSQGEWSPLEEQYF. The CDR3 DNA is TGCGCCAGCAGCCAAGGAGAGTGGAGCCCCCTAGAAGAGCAGTACTTC.

This chain links TRBV2 with TRBJ1-1, with 8 nucleotides matching TRBD1. Germline CDR1 is SNHLY and CDR2 is FYNNEI. The CDR3 runs to 18 residues. The junction had 16 bases not matched to a gene; V was cut back by 3 bases and J by 4 bases. As DNA, the CDR3 is TGTGCCAGCAGTGACCGTACCTCCCCAGGGGGCGGGGGCACTGAAGCTTTCTTT. Its translation: CASSDRTSPGGGGTEAFF. The full variable domain, in which reference TRBV2 and TRBJ1-1 provide the parts outside the CDR3, is EPEVTQTPSHQVTQMGQEVILRCVPISNHLYFYWYRQILGQKVEFLVSFYNNEISEKSEIFDDQFSVERPDGSNFTLKIRSTKLEDSAMYFCASSDRTSPGGGGTEAFFGQGTRLTVV.

The chain has TRBV5-6 and TRBJ1-2; D perhaps matches TRBD1 (6 bases). Germline V gene sequence: CDR1 SGHDT, CDR2 YYEEEE. The V end lost 4 bases, the J end lost 1 base, and 8 bases lay between the germline ends. The CDR3 runs to 13 residues. CDR3 in DNA: TGTGCCAGCAGCCCGGACAGTAACTATGGCTACACCTTC. This encodes CASSPDSNYGYTF.

V is TRBV27 and J is TRBJ2-3; D unresolved. Germline CDR1 and CDR2: MNHEY and SMNVEV (reference sequence). The CDR3 loop spans 13 amino acids. V dropped 1 base and J dropped 2 bases, with 4 bases sitting between them. CDR3 nucleotide sequence: TGTGCCAGCAGTTTATACAACACAGATACGCAGTATTTT. It specifies CASSLYNTDTQYF.